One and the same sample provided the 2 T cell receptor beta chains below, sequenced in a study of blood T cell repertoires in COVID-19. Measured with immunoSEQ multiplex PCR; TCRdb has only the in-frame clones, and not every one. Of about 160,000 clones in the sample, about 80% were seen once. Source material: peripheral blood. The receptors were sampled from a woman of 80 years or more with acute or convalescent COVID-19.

CDR3 residues: CASSLGPGGITGELFF. In DNA form, the CDR3 reads TGCGCCAGCAGCTTGGGGCCGGGTGGCATCACCGGGGAGCTGTTTTTT. The chain combines TRBV5-1 with TRBJ2-2; D gene ambiguous. Trimming removed 0 bases at V and 4 bases at J, with 13 bases between. The CDR3 runs 16 residues. Germline CDR1 SGHRS, CDR2 YFSETQ.

The CDR3 bases are TGTGCCTGGAGTGCCGGGGAGAAGCAGTTCTTC. Residues: CAWSAGEKQFF. The gene calls are TRBV30 and TRBJ2-1; possible D gene TRBD2, 5 bases. Germline V CDR1 and CDR2: GTSNPN, SVGIG (reference sequence). This CDR3 contains 11 residues. Deletions cut 1 base from V and 11 bases from J, with 9 bases between.